This TCR beta chain derives from a study of graft-versus-host responses after intestinal transplantation. Study information: Recipients had transplants, and these were multivisceral, liver-intestinal, or isolated intestinal. Anti-thymocyte globulin served as induction for all recipients, who then took tacrolimus and steroids for about three years. Study-level points and caveats: After transplant, early declines in HvG clones were associated with peak levels of circulating GvH clones. Detection of GvH clones occurred in recipient marrow, and some had their first appearance in ileum or blood.

TCRdb's table, derived via immunoSEQ multiplex PCR, lists solely in-frame clones and lacks some. In the table there are around 100,000 clones, approximately 93% of which are singletons. In the case of this clone: Its antigen remains unidentified.

Unmatched junction bases numbered 8, after V lost 6 bases and J lost 2 bases. Per germline, CDR1 SEHNR and CDR2 FQNEAQ (reference sequence). The CDR3 covers 15 residues. The chain employs TRBV7-9 and TRBJ2-7; 9 nucleotides match TRBD2. Sequences were derived from unstimulated CD8+ T cells sorted from spleen or lymph node cells, sampled before intestinal transplant. The TCR sequence derives from a human donor who received an intestinal transplant. CDR3 nucleotide sequence: TGTGCCAGCAGGCCCGCTAGCGGGGCACCCTACGAGCAGTACTTC. Its protein product is CASRPASGAPYEQYF.